This T cell receptor beta chain was observed in a study of beta chain features in type 1 diabetes. Trimming left V 1 base short and J 0 bases short, with 8 bases between. Germline CDR1 LGHNA, CDR2 YNFKEQ. The CDR3 length is 15 residues. As every portion of the isolated RNA was reverse transcribed, the sequencing read expressed TCRB transcripts. The method was immunoSEQ multiplex PCR; TCRdb's version includes in-frame clones alone and lacks a portion of them. The sample includes 130,000 to 150,000 clones, over 9.5% of them seen just once. This rearrangement joins TRBV4-2 to TRBJ2-3, with D unresolved. The clonotype comes from a man between 18 and 29 years old in good health. The specimen was naive CD4+ T cells from blood. The CDR3 DNA follows: TGTGCCAGCAGCCAAGTCCCTTCTAGCACAGATACGCAGTATTTT. Amino acid sequence: CASSQVPSSTDTQYF.